These 7 T cell receptor beta chains originate from one sample sequenced in a study of beta chain features in type 1 diabetes. The study, taken as a whole, reports: Significant though moderate, a shortening of TCRB CDR3s appeared in all four CD4+ subsets of Type 1 diabetes patients.

These receptors lack a known antigen. Expressed TCRB transcripts were sequenced, since all the RNA that had been isolated was reverse transcribed. The data were produced by immunoSEQ multiplex PCR, yet TCRdb's version contains in-frame clones alone and is incomplete. In the table there are a few hundred thousand clones, roughly 15% of which are singletons. The sample comprised naive CD4+ T cells from blood. The receptors were sampled from a man aged 18 to 30 with type 1 diabetes.

This clone was seen a handful of times. DNA for the CDR3: TGTGCCAGCTCGCAACAGGGACAGATTGGAAACACCATATATTTT. Translation: CASSQQGQIGNTIYF. J is TRBJ1-3 and V is TRBV18; 7 bases are a match to TRBD1. V shed 6 bases, J shed 3 bases, and the junction held 8 bases outside the gene matches. From germline, CDR1 is KGHSH and CDR2 LQKENI. This CDR3 region has 15 residues.

The chain joins TRBV15 to TRBJ2-1; D is ambiguous. This CDR3 has 15 amino acids. Germline V gene data show CDR1 as LNHNV and CDR2 as YYDKDF (reference sequence). The ends were cut back, 0 bases at V and 7 bases at J, with 13 bases in the middle. This CDR3 is CATSRERRFRNEQFF. The CDR3 region has the DNA TGTGCCACCAGCAGAGAGCGGCGGTTTAGGAATGAGCAGTTCTTC.

As concerns this clone: Other DNA variants within this sample encode the same CDR3. The V gene is TRBV10-3, the J gene TRBJ2-5; D uncertain. CDR1 is ENHRY and CDR2 is SYGVKD in the germline V gene. This CDR3 spans 11 amino acids. The V and J ends lost 3 bases and 4 bases respectively, with 3 bases between them. CDR3 bases: TGTGCCATCAGTGACCGAGAGACCCAGTACTTC. Protein product: CAISDRETQYF.

In regard to this clone: An end of the junction differs from the germline gene, which may be a read error. Other nucleotide sequences in the sample specify the same CDR3. The rearrangement links TRBV15 to TRBJ1-2, with 7 bases aligning to TRBD1. Germline values: CDR1 LNHNV, CDR2 YYDKDF (reference sequence). The CDR3 runs to 15 residues. The CDR3 bases are TGCGCCACCAGCAGAGACAACAGGGGCCCCTATGGCTACACCTTC. Protein sequence: CATSRDNRGPYGYTF.

The chain employs TRBV13 and TRBJ2-7; 13 bases are a match to TRBD2. This CDR3 region has 15 residues. With V trimmed by 1 base and J by 5 bases, 2 bases remained unmatched. Germline V gives CDR1 PRHDT, CDR2 FYEKMQ (reference sequence). The CDR3 sequence is CASSLALAGGNEQYF. The CDR3 region has the DNA TGTGCCAGCAGCTTAGCACTAGCGGGAGGGAACGAGCAGTACTTC.

This clone was seen a handful of times. The CDR3 DNA is TGTGCCAGCTCGGACACTGCCACAGATACGCAGTATTTT. Its protein product is CASSDTATDTQYF. This chain connects TRBV7-4 to TRBJ2-3; TRBD1 might be the D (5 bases). The CDR3 contains 13 residues. CDR1 is SGHVT, CDR2 SQSDAQ, per germline. The V gene lost 8 bases and the J gene lost 2 bases, with 11 bases spanning the gap.

V usage is TRBV11-2 and J usage is TRBJ2-7, with D unclear. Trimming took off 2 bases at V and 6 bases at J, with 14 bases between the two ends. The CDR3 is 14 amino acids. CDR1 SGHAT and CDR2 FQNNGV come from the germline V gene. CDR3 loop: CASSLLLFPGEQYF. The CDR3 bases are TGTGCCAGCAGCTTACTCCTTTTCCCAGGCGAGCAGTACTTC. Drawing the rest from reference TRBV11-2 and TRBJ2-7, the complete variable domain is EAGVAQSPRYKIIEKRQSVAFWCNPISGHATLYWYQQILGQGPKLLIQFQNNGVVDDSQLPKDRFSAERLKGVDSTLKIQPAKLEDSAVYLCASSLLLFPGEQYFGPGTRLTVT.